Below, 13 T cell receptor beta chains from the same sample are listed, as sequenced in a study of regulatory T cells in long-lasting Graves disease. Sequencing libraries for TCR beta were prepared with iRepertoire HTBI primers and Arm-PCR of CDR3 regions. TCRdb redid the calling of the multiplex PCR reads with MiXCR, one entry per CDR3 protein. The sample yields about 470,000 distinct CDR3 sequences, more than 12% seen once. Time point meaning: newly diagnosed GD, antithyroid drugs for less than 3 months. PBMCs were the source of the RNA used for TCR sequencing. In addition, the sample was reused for a study of T cells in Graves' hyperthyroidism and ophthalmopathy.

The sample in question was peripheral blood mononuclear cells (PBMCs), obtained at new diagnosis, from a patient treated with antithyroid drugs. These receptors were taken from a woman under 40 with Graves disease.

This clonotype occurred many times. At one end, the junction sequence differs from germline, possibly due to a read error. This chain joins TRBV11-3 and TRBJ1-1, with a weak D call TRBD1 (5 bases). CDR3 length: 12 residues. Germline loops: CDR1 SGHNT, CDR2 YENEEA. In DNA, the CDR3 is TGTGCCAGCAGCCCCCCGGGGCCTGAGGTGGATTTT. Residues: CASSPPGPEVDF.

At least ten counts were recorded for this clonotype. This chain uses TRBV18 with TRBJ2-7; 11 bases align to TRBD2. CDR1 is KGHSH and CDR2 is LQKENI in the germline V gene. V gave up 3 bases and J gave up 4 bases; unmatched junction bases: 5. The CDR3 spans 15 residues. CDR3 region: CASSPSTSGTYEQYF. DNA for the CDR3: TGTGCCAGCTCACCTTCGACTAGCGGGACATACGAGCAGTACTTC.

This clonotype occurred a few times. The final CDR3 position lacks the conserved phenylalanine or tryptophan, pointing to a likely read error. This sequence joins TRBV18 and TRBJ2-7; TRBD1 aligns across 9 bases. Germline loops: CDR1 KGHSH, CDR2 LQKENI. The CDR3 loop spans 15 amino acids. Trimming removed 5 bases from V and 3 bases from J; junction bases left unmatched: 8. The CDR3 region is CASSAPGTGYYEQYS. CDR3 sequence (DNA): TGTGCCAGCTCAGCCCCCGGGACAGGGTACTACGAGCAGTACTCC.

J is TRBJ2-7 and V is TRBV4-1; the match to TRBD2 covers 7 bases. Germline loops: CDR1 MGHRA, CDR2 YSYEKL. The CDR3 contains 15 residues. Losses at the gene ends were 2 bases for V and 4 bases for J; bases not matched to a gene: 8. The CDR3 is CASSQLVASGYEQYF. DNA for the CDR3: TGCGCCAGCAGCCAATTGGTGGCTAGCGGATACGAGCAGTACTTC.

This clonotype has a count of ten or more. This chain uses TRBV27 with TRBJ2-7; 11 positions match TRBD2. The CDR3 is made up of 15 amino acids. Germline-derived CDR1 and CDR2 are MNHEY and SMNVEV (reference sequence). Trimming at V came to 5 bases and at J to 6 bases, leaving 9 bases not matched to a gene. The CDR3 here is CASSLRLAGTVEQYF. The CDR3 DNA sequence: TGTGCCAGCAGTCTACGACTAGCGGGAACGGTCGAGCAGTACTTC.

The rearrangement links TRBV7-9 to TRBJ1-1; D is unresolved. From germline, CDR1 is SEHNR and CDR2 FQNEAQ (reference sequence). The CDR3 covers 17 residues. The ends were cut back, 3 bases at V and 1 base at J, with 18 bases in the middle. This chain's CDR3 is CASSLVGRSMGNTEAFF. The CDR3 nucleotides read TGTGCCAGCAGCTTGGTAGGGAGATCCATGGGGAACACTGAAGCTTTCTTT.

In this sample, this clonotype turned up many times. This rearrangement joins TRBV3-1 to TRBJ2-3; D uncertain. The ends were cut back, 4 bases at V and 6 bases at J, with 14 bases in the middle. The CDR3 is 14 amino acids. Looked up from germline, CDR1 is LGHDT and CDR2 is YNNKEL (reference sequence). CDR3 region: CASSLRGAADTQYF. The CDR3 nucleotides read TGTGCCAGCAGCCTTAGAGGTGCCGCGGATACGCAGTATTTT.

Concerning this clonotype: One end of the junction varies from germline; a read error may be responsible. V gene TRBV7-9 combines with J gene TRBJ2-3; TRBD1 is a possible D gene (6 bases). Germline V gene data show CDR1 as SEHNR and CDR2 as FQNEAQ (reference sequence). The length of the CDR3 is 17 residues. The CDR3 DNA reads TGTGCCAGCAGCTTAAGGAATTCAGGGGTTGGCACAGTTACGCAGTATTTT. Translating gives CASSLRNSGVGTVTQYF.

This clonotype was recorded at least ten times. This rearrangement joins TRBV7-9 to TRBJ2-2, with TRBD2 matching over 10 bases. The CDR3 is 15 residues long. Unmatched junction bases numbered 2, after V lost 4 bases and J lost 3 bases. Germline-derived CDR1 and CDR2 are SEHNR and FQNEAQ (reference sequence). The DNA for the CDR3 is TGTGCCAGCAGCTCTCTAGCGGGAGACACCGGGGAGCTGTTTTTT. It yields the protein CASSSLAGDTGELFF.

With respect to this clonotype: A much larger clone lies a single base off, so this may be a read error. The CDR3 DNA reads TGTGCCGGCAGTCCGACTGCTAGCGGCAGCCACAATGAGCAGTTCTTC. Its translation: CAGSPTASGSHNEQFF. The V gene is TRBV3-1, the J gene TRBJ2-1; 7 positions agree with TRBD2. The CDR3 sequence is 16 residues long. Germline-derived CDR1 and CDR2 are LGHDT and YNNKEL (reference sequence).

This clonotype has just a few counts. V gene TRBV11-3 combines with J gene TRBJ1-5; no clear D gene. This CDR3 is built from 19 residues. Germline V gives CDR1 SGHNT, CDR2 YENEEA. V was trimmed by 5 bases and J by 0 bases, leaving 23 bases between them. The CDR3 protein is CASSPLTRIPRNSNQPQHF. CDR3 sequence (DNA): TGTGCCAGCAGCCCCCTAACAAGGATTCCAAGAAATAGCAATCAGCCCCAGCATTTT.

This clonotype was found a few times. The gene calls are TRBV20-1 and TRBJ1-4; D is ambiguous. Germline V lookup: CDR1 DFQATT, CDR2 SNEGSKA (reference sequence). This CDR3 has 14 amino acids. Trimming took off 0 bases at V and 3 bases at J, with 8 bases between the two ends. The CDR3 DNA follows: TGCAGTGCTAGAGAATTATCCCCTAATGAAAAACTGTTTTTT. Amino acid sequence: CSARELSPNEKLFF.

This clonotype was detected many times. The gene calls are TRBV20-1 and TRBJ1-2, with D hard to call. V was cut by 4 bases and J by 0 bases, with 9 bases left in between. This CDR3 contains 13 residues. The germline V gene has CDR1 DFQATT and CDR2 SNEGSKA (reference sequence). The CDR3 DNA reads as TGCAGTGCTAAACAGTTAGCTAACTATGGCTACACCTTC. Translating it yields CSAKQLANYGYTF.